A selection of T cell receptor beta chains follows, all from one sample in a study of blood T cell repertoires in COVID-19. The table came from immunoSEQ multiplex PCR; TCRdb's copy has only in-frame clones and leaves some out. The repertoire has 40,000 to 60,000 clones, roughly 83% of them found once; the top ten carry around 15%. Sequencing was performed on peripheral blood. Every receptor here comes from a human donor in a cohort sampled during active COVID-19. CDR3s include the opening cysteine and the closing phenylalanine or tryptophan. The order of the fields is J gene, clone size, V gene, D gene, CDR3 protein, CDR3 DNA. D genes are given only for firm matches. Size values are once, few and many counts, or a class for expanded clones, and some rows have none.

>TRBJ2-5|NA|TRBV21-1|NA
CASSKGASGGEETQYF
TGTGCCAGCAGCAAAGGAGCTAGCGGGGGGGAGGAGACCCAGTACTTC
>TRBJ1-3|NA|TRBV6-1|NA
CASSESKRGNTIYF
TGTGCCAGCAGTGAAAGTAAGAGAGGGAACACCATATATTTT
>TRBJ2-1|NA|TRBV9|NA
CASSVRASYNEQFF
TGTGCCAGCAGCGTGCGCGCTAGTTACAATGAGCAGTTCTTC
>TRBJ2-5|NA|TRBV7-8|NA
CASSLGGVGSQETQYF
TGTGCCAGCAGCTTAGGTGGTGTCGGGTCCCAAGAGACCCAGTACTTC
>TRBJ2-3|NA|TRBV4-1|TRBD2
CASSQGHSGIRADTQYF
TGCGCCAGCAGCCAAGGTCACAGCGGGATAAGGGCAGATACGCAGTATTTT
>TRBJ2-5|NA|TRBV7-9|TRBD2
CASSLGLADQETQYF
TGTGCCAGCAGCTTAGGACTAGCGGATCAAGAGACCCAGTACTTC
>TRBJ2-6|NA|TRBV7-7|NA
CASSPVPRSGANVLTF
TGTGCTAGCAGCCCCGTCCCCCGGTCTGGGGCCAACGTCCTGACTTTC
>TRBJ2-7|once|TRBV18|TRBD1
CASSHTTGVTYEQYF
TGTGCCAGCTCACACACGACAGGGGTCACCTACGAGCAGTACTTC
>TRBJ2-2|NA|TRBV5-1|TRBD2
CASSVFPSGGQRAGELFF
TGCGCCAGCAGCGTCTTCCCTAGCGGGGGCCAACGCGCCGGGGAGCTGTTTTTT
>TRBJ2-3|NA|TRBV5-6|TRBD2
CASSALAGDDTQYF
TGTGCCAGCAGCGCGCTAGCGGGGGACGATACGCAGTATTTT
>TRBJ2-1|NA|TRBV7-9|NA
CASSMRGNSYNEQFF
TGTGCCAGCAGCATGCGAGGGAACTCCTACAATGAGCAGTTCTTC
>TRBJ2-5|once|TRBV7-9|TRBD1
CASSRGDRAQETQYF
TGTGCCAGCAGCCGGGGGGACAGGGCACAAGAGACCCAGTACTTC
>TRBJ2-2|NA|TRBV7-9|TRBD1
CASSSNRGLRNTGELFF
TGTGCCAGCAGCTCTAACAGGGGGCTTAGGAACACCGGGGAGCTGTTTTTT
>TRBJ2-1|NA|TRBV6-4|NA
CASSYSSGPYNEQFF
TGTGCCAGCAGTTACTCGTCAGGGCCCTACAATGAGCAGTTCTTC
>TRBJ2-2|NA|TRBV25-1|TRBD1
CASTPPVGQPNTGELFF
TGTGCCAGCACCCCCCCGGTGGGACAGCCGAACACCGGGGAGCTGTTTTTT
>TRBJ2-3|once|TRBV5-1|TRBD2
CASSLVSSGSSVDTQYF
TGCGCCAGCAGCTTGGTTTCCAGCGGGAGTTCAGTAGATACGCAGTATTTT
>TRBJ2-2|NA|TRBV7-2|NA
CASSYSVNTGELFF
TGTGCCAGCAGCTATAGCGTGAACACCGGGGAGCTGTTTTTT
>TRBJ2-7|NA|TRBV29-1|NA
CSVVIWIGSRGNEQYF
TGCAGCGTTGTTATTTGGATCGGGAGTCGCGGCAACGAGCAGTACTTC
>TRBJ2-5|few|TRBV7-7|TRBD2
CASSLGGGSQETQYF
TGTGCTAGCAGCCTGGGGGGGGGTTCTCAAGAGACCCAGTACTTC
>TRBJ1-3|NA|TRBV5-1|NA
CASSFYGAASSGNTIYF
TGCGCCAGCAGCTTTTATGGGGCAGCAAGCTCTGGAAACACCATATATTTT
>TRBJ2-7|NA|TRBV11-2|NA
CASSFMVNKVGYGDEQYF
TGTGCCAGCAGCTTCATGGTCAATAAAGTCGGATACGGAGACGAGCAGTACTTC
>TRBJ2-3|NA|TRBV18|TRBD2
CASSPTSGDTDTQYF
TGTGCCAGCTCACCAACTAGCGGGGACACAGATACGCAGTATTTT
>TRBJ1-2|once|TRBV24-1|TRBD1
CATSDPRTGGGYTF
TGTGCCACCAGTGATCCCCGGACAGGGGGCGGCTACACCTTC
>TRBJ2-3|few|TRBV2|NA
CASSDLFNRAAVTQDTQYF
TGTGCCAGCAGTGACCTTTTCAACAGGGCTGCGGTCACACAAGATACGCAGTATTTT
>TRBJ2-1|NA|TRBV7-9|TRBD2
CASSFTGTSGNEQFF
TGTGCCAGCAGCTTTACCGGGACTAGCGGCAATGAGCAGTTCTTC
>TRBJ1-1|NA|TRBV19|NA
CASRLTGTNTEAFF
TGTGCCAGTAGACTGACAGGCACGAACACTGAAGCTTTCTTT
>TRBJ2-1|NA|TRBV2|TRBD1
CASSGGDRVYNEQFF
TGTGCCAGCAGTGGCGGGGACAGGGTCTACAATGAGCAGTTCTTC
>TRBJ2-7|NA|TRBV6-5|TRBD1
CASRFSRDRIYEQYF
TGTGCCAGCAGATTTTCCCGGGACAGGATCTACGAGCAGTACTTC
>TRBJ2-5|NA|TRBV30|NA
CAWRLRGSRETQYF
TGTGCCTGGAGACTCAGGGGAAGCAGAGAGACCCAGTACTTC
>TRBJ1-1|NA|TRBV28|NA
CASSFETAGGAFF
TGTGCCAGCAGTTTTGAGACAGCGGGAGGTGCTTTCTTT
>TRBJ2-1|NA|TRBV12-3/TRBV12-4|NA
CASSLGGVGEQFF
TGTGCCAGCAGTTTAGGGGGGGTCGGTGAGCAGTTCTTC
>TRBJ2-5|NA|TRBV5-4|NA
CASSSQGRETQYF
TGTGCCAGCAGCTCGCAGGGTAGGGAGACCCAGTACTTC
>TRBJ2-6|NA|TRBV7-2|TRBD1
CASSSRRQGSYGANVLTF
TGTGCCAGCAGCTCCCGACGACAGGGGTCTTATGGGGCCAACGTCCTGACTTTC
>TRBJ1-1|NA|TRBV30|TRBD1
CAWGSPGQFNTEAFF
TGTGCCTGGGGCTCCCCGGGACAGTTTAACACTGAAGCTTTCTTT
>TRBJ1-2|NA|TRBV5-6|TRBD1
CASSLGTGRNYGYTF
TGTGCCAGCAGCTTGGGGACAGGGCGGAACTATGGCTACACCTTC
>TRBJ2-1|NA|TRBV6-5|TRBD2
CASSYLGLDRHEQFF
TGTGCCAGTAGTTACTTGGGACTAGATAGGCATGAGCAGTTCTTC
>TRBJ1-4|NA|TRBV6-1|NA
CASSEAWAAFYEKLFF
TGTGCCAGCAGTGAAGCGTGGGCAGCCTTTTATGAAAAACTGTTTTTT
>TRBJ2-5|NA|TRBV12-5|TRBD2
CASGSSSGMRPETQYF
TGTGCTAGTGGTTCAAGTAGCGGGATGCGACCGGAGACCCAGTACTTC
>TRBJ2-7|NA|TRBV10-3|NA
CAISETGPPAEQYF
TGTGCCATCAGTGAGACAGGTCCTCCGGCCGAGCAGTACTTC
>TRBJ1-3|NA|TRBV29-1|NA
CSVATGYSGNTIYF
TGCAGCGTAGCAACAGGCTACTCTGGAAACACCATATATTTT
>TRBJ2-2|many|TRBV6-2/TRBV6-3|TRBD2
CASSFTSGGVDTGELFF
TGTGCCAGCAGTTTCACTAGCGGGGGGGTTGACACCGGGGAGCTGTTTTTT
>TRBJ2-1|NA|TRBV7-3|TRBD2
CASSLSLAGGYNEQFF
TGTGCCAGCAGCTTAAGTCTAGCGGGGGGCTACAATGAGCAGTTCTTC
>TRBJ1-2|NA|TRBV5-6|NA
CASSYTGIYGYTF
TGTGCCAGCAGTTATACCGGGATCTATGGCTACACCTTC
>TRBJ2-5|NA|TRBV6-2/TRBV6-3|TRBD1
CASSYKSPGGPYGTQYF
TGTGCCAGCAGTTACAAATCCCCAGGGGGACCCTATGGGACCCAGTACTTC
>TRBJ2-1|NA|TRBV5-1|TRBD1
CASSLWTGSYNEQFF
TGCGCCAGCAGCTTGTGGACAGGGAGCTACAATGAGCAGTTCTTC
>TRBJ2-7|few|TRBV5-6|TRBD1
CASSLVAGTGSGEQYF
TGTGCCAGCAGCTTGGTGGCAGGGACAGGGTCGGGTGAGCAGTACTTC
>TRBJ2-7|NA|TRBV6-2/TRBV6-3|TRBD2
CASSVGPGLATYEQYF
TGTGCCAGCAGTGTAGGACCGGGACTAGCGACCTACGAGCAGTACTTC
>TRBJ1-6|NA|TRBV5-1|NA
CASSLRQGNSPLHF
TGCGCCAGCAGCTTGCGTCAGGGTAATTCACCCCTCCACTTT
>TRBJ2-3|NA|TRBV10-1|TRBD2
CASRSGQFDAAGADTQYF
TGCGCCAGCAGGAGCGGACAGTTTGATGCAGCGGGGGCAGATACGCAGTATTTT
>TRBJ2-3|NA|TRBV5-6|TRBD2
CASSLNSGGPGDTQYF
TGTGCCAGCAGCTTGAATAGCGGGGGTCCGGGAGATACGCAGTATTTT
>TRBJ1-1|NA|TRBV7-8|NA
CASSSQTALITEAFF
TGTGCCAGCAGCTCCCAGACAGCCCTGATCACTGAAGCTTTCTTT
>TRBJ1-1|once|TRBV18|NA
CASSRPTQGNTEAFF
TGTGCCAGCTCACGACCAACTCAGGGGAACACTGAAGCTTTCTTT
>TRBJ2-3|NA|TRBV21-1|NA
CASSTKGAQGLAFADTQYF
TGTGCCAGCAGCACTAAAGGGGCACAGGGACTAGCGTTCGCAGATACGCAGTATTTT
>TRBJ2-7|NA|TRBV27|NA
CASSLFSQGPYEQYF
TGTGCCAGCAGTTTATTCTCGCAGGGCCCCTACGAGCAGTACTTC
>TRBJ2-5|NA|TRBV7-3|TRBD2
CASSLLSGGAGETQYF
TGTGCCAGCAGCTTACTAAGCGGGGGGGCCGGAGAGACCCAGTACTTC
>TRBJ1-1|NA|TRBV27|NA
CASSLYQGRAEAFF
TGTGCCAGCAGTTTATACCAGGGTCGGGCTGAAGCTTTCTTT
>TRBJ2-7|once|TRBV15|TRBD2
CATSRGRLANYEQYF
TGTGCCACCAGCAGAGGACGACTAGCGAACTACGAGCAGTACTTC
>TRBJ2-1|NA|TRBV6-5|NA
CASITRGQEFF
TGTGCCAGCATCACCCGGGGTCAGGAGTTCTTC
>TRBJ1-6|NA|TRBV15|NA
CATSRDGIIQALHF
TGTGCCACCAGCAGAGACGGAATAATTCAGGCCCTCCACTTT
>TRBJ2-4|NA|TRBV5-6|NA
CASSLTPGYIQYF
TGTGCCAGCAGCTTGACTCCGGGGTACATTCAGTACTTC